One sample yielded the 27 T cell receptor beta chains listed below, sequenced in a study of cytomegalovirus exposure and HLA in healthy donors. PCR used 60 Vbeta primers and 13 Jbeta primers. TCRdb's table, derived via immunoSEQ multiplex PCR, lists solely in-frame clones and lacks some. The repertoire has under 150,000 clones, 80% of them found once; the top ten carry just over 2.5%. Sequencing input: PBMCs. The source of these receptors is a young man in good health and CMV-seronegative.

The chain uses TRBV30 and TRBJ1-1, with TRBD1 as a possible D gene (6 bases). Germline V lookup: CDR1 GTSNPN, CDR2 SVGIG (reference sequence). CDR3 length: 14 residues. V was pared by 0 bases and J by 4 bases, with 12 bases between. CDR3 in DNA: TGTGCCTGGAGTGTAAATCCCAGGGGCACTGAAGCTTTCTTT. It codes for CAWSVNPRGTEAFF.

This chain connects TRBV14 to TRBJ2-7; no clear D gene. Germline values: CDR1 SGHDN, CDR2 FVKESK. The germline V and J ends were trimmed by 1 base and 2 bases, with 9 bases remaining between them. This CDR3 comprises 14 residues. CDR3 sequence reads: CASSQVMAPYEQYF. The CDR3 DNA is TGTGCCAGCAGCCAAGTCATGGCCCCCTACGAGCAGTACTTC.

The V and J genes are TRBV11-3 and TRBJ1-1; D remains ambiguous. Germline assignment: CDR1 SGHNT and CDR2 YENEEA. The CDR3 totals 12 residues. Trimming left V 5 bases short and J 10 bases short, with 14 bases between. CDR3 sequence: CASSMFQVTAFF. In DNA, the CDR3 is TGTGCCAGCAGCATGTTCCAGGTGACAGCTTTCTTT.

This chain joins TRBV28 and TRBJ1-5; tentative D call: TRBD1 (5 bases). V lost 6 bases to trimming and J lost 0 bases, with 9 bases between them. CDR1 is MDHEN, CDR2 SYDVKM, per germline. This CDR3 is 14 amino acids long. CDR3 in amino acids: CASRRGYSNQPQHF. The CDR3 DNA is TGTGCCAGCAGGCGGGGGTATAGCAATCAGCCCCAGCATTTT.

This chain's CDR3 is CASSSPSEKLFF. CDR3 DNA: TGTGCCAGCAGCTCCCCCTCCGAAAAACTGTTTTTT. The chain links TRBV5-4 to TRBJ1-4, with no clear D. CDR3 length equals 12 residues. Looked up from germline, CDR1 is SGHNT and CDR2 is YYREEE (reference sequence). Trimming pared 3 bases from V and 8 bases from J, leaving 8 bases between.

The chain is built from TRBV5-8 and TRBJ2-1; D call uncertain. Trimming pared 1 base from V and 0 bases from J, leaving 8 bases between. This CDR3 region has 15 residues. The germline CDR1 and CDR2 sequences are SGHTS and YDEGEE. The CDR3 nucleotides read TGTGCCAGCAGCTTGCGTGGTAGCTCCTACAATGAGCAGTTCTTC. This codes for CASSLRGSSYNEQFF.

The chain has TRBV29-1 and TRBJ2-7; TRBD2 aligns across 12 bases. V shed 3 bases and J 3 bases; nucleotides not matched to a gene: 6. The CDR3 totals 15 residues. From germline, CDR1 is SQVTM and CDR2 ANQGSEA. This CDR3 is CSVEMTSGSGYEQYF. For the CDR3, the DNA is TGCAGCGTTGAGATGACTAGCGGGAGTGGCTACGAGCAGTACTTC.

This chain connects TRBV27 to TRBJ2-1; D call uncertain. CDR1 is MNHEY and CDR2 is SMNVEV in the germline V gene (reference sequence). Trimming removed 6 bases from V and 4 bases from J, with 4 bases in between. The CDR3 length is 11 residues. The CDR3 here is CASSVYNEQFF. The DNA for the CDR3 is TGTGCCAGCAGCGTTTACAATGAGCAGTTCTTC.

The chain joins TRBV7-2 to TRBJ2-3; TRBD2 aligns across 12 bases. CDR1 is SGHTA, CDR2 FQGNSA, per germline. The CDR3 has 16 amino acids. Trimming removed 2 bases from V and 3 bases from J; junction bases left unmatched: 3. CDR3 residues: CASSLTGTSGTDTQYF. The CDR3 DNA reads TGTGCCAGCAGCTTAACCGGGACTAGCGGGACAGATACGCAGTATTTT.

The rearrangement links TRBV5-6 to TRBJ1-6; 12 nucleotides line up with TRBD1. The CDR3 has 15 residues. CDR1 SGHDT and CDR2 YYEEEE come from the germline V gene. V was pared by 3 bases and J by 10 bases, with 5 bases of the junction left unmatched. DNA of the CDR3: TGTGCCAGCAGCTGGGGACAGGGGGCAGGGTCACCCCTCCACTTT. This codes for CASSWGQGAGSPLHF.

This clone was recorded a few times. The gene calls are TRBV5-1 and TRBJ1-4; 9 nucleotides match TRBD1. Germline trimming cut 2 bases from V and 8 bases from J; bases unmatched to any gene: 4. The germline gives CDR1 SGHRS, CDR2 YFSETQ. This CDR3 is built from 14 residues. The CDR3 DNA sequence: TGCGCCAGCAGCTTACAGGGGGCAGAGGAAAAACTGTTTTTT. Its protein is CASSLQGAEEKLFF.

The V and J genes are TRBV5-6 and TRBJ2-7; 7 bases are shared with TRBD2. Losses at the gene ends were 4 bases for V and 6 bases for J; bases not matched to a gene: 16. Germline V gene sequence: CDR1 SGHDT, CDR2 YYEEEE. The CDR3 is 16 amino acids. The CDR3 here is CASSGIRTRWEVEQYF. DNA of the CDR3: TGTGCCAGCAGCGGGATTAGGACTAGATGGGAAGTCGAGCAGTACTTC.

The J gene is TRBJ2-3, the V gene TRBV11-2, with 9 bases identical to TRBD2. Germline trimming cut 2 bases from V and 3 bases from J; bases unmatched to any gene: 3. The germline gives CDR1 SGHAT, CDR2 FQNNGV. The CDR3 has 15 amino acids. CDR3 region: CASSLISGRTDTQYF. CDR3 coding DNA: TGTGCCAGCAGCTTAATTAGCGGGAGAACAGATACGCAGTATTTT.

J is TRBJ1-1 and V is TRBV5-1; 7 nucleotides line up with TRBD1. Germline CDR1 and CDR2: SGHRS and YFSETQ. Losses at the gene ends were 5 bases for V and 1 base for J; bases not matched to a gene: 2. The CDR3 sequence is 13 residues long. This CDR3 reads CASSRTGNTEAFF. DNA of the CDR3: TGCGCCAGCAGTAGGACAGGGAACACTGAAGCTTTCTTT.

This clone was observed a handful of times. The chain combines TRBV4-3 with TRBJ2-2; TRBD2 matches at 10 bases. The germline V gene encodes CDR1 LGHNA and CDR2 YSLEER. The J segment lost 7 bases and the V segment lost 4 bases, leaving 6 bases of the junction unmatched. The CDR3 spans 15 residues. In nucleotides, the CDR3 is TGCGCCAGCAGCCGTAGCGGGAGGTTCAACGGGGAGCTGTTTTTT. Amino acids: CASSRSGRFNGELFF.

The CDR3 DNA sequence: TGTGCCAGTAGTATAGTAGAATGGCCGTGGGAGACCCGGTCCTACAATGAGCAGTTCTTC. Translating it yields CASSIVEWPWETRSYNEQFF. V is TRBV19 and J is TRBJ2-1, with a tentative D call TRBD2 (5 bases). The CDR3 spans 20 residues. The germline gives CDR1 LNHDA, CDR2 SQIVND (reference sequence). V lost 1 base and J lost 1, with 23 bases in between.

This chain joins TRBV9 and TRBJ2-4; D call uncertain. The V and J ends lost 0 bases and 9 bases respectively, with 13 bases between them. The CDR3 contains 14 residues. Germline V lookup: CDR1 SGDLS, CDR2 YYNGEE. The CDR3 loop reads CASSVDSPSGIQYF. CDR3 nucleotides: TGTGCCAGCAGCGTAGACAGTCCCAGTGGCATTCAGTACTTC. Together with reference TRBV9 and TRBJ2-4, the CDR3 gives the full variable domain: DSGVTQTPKHLITATGQRVTLRCSPRSGDLSVYWYQQSLDQGLQFLIQYYNGEERAKGNILERFSAQQFPDLHSELNLSSLELGDSALYFCASSVDSPSGIQYFGAGTRLSVL.

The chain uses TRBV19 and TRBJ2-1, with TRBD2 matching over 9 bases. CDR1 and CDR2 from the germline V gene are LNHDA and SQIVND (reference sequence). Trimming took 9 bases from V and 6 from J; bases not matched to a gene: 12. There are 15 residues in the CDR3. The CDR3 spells CARGSLAGSGNEQFF. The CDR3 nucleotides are TGTGCCAGGGGGAGTCTAGCGGGAAGTGGCAATGAGCAGTTCTTC.

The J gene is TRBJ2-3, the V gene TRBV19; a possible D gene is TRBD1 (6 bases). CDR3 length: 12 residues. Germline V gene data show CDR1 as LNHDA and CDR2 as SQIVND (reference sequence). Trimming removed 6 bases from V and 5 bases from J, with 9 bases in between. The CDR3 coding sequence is TGTGCCAGTAGCTTCAGGGGAGATACGCAGTATTTT. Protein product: CASSFRGDTQYF.

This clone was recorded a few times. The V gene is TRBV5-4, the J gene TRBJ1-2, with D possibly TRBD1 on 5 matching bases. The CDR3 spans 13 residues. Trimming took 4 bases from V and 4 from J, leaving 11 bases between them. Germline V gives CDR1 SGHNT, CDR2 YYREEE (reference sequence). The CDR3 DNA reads TGTGCCAGCAGCGGGCAGGGTACCTATGGCTACACCTTC. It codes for CASSGQGTYGYTF.

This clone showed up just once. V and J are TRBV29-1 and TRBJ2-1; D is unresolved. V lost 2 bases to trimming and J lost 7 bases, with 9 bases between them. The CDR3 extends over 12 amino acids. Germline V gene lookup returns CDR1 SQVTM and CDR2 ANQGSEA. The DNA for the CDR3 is TGCAGCGTTGAATTTCGAGTTAATGAGCAGTTCTTC. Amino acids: CSVEFRVNEQFF.

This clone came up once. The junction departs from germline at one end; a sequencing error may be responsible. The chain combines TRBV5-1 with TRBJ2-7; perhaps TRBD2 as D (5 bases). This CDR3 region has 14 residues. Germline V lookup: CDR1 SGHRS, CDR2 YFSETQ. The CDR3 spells CASSVGMDLYEQCF. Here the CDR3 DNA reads TGCGCCAGCAGCGTCGGGATGGACCTCTACGAGCAGTGCTTC.

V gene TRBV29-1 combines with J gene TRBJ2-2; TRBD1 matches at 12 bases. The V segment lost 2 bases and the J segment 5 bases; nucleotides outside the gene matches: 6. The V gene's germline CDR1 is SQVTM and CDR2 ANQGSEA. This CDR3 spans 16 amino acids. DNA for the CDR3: TGCAGCGTTGAATCTAGGGACAGGGGGCAGACCGGGGAGCTGTTTTTT. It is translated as CSVESRDRGQTGELFF.

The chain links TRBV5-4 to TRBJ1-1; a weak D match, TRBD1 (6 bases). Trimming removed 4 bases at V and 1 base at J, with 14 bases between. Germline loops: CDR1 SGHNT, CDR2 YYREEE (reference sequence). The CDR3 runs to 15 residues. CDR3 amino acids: CASSRIDRPNTEAFF. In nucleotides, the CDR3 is TGTGCCAGCAGCCGGATTGACAGGCCGAACACTGAAGCTTTCTTT.

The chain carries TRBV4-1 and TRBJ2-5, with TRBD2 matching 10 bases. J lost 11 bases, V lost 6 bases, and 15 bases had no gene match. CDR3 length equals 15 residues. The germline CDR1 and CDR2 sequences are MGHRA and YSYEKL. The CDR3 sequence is CASRELAGLSSEQYF. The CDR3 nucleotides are TGCGCCAGCAGGGAACTAGCGGGGCTCTCTAGTGAGCAGTACTTC.

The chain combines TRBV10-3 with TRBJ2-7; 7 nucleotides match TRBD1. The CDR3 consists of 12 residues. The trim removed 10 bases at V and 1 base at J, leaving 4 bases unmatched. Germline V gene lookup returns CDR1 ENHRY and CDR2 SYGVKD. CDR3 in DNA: TGTGCCACCGGACAGGTTTCCTACGAGCAGTACTTC. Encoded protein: CATGQVSYEQYF.

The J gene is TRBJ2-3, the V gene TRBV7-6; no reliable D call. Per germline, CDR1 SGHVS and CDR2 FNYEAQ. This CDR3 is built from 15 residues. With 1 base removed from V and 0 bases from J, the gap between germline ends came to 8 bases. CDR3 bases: TGTGCCAGCAGCTTAGATATCGGTAGCACAGATACGCAGTATTTT. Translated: CASSLDIGSTDTQYF.